These 20 T cell receptor beta chains were all obtained from the same sample, sequenced in a study of T cell responses to AZD1222 COVID-19 vaccine. The assay was immunoSEQ multiplex PCR, and TCRdb's table has in-frame clones only and misses some. The sample shows about 270,000 clones, 90% to 95% of them seen only once. Sequencing was performed on peripheral blood, taken 28 days after the second AZD1222 dose. The receptors were sampled from an adult who received the AZD1222 COVID-19 vaccine.

The chain is built from TRBV20-1 and TRBJ2-7; 11 bases agree with TRBD2. The V gene end was trimmed by 3 bases and the J gene end by 4 bases; junction bases not matched to a gene: 8. This CDR3 contains 15 residues. Per germline, CDR1 DFQATT and CDR2 SNEGSKA (reference sequence). DNA for the CDR3: TGCAGTGCTAGTCCTCTAGCGGGAGGAAGGTACGAGCAGTACTTC. Protein product: CSASPLAGGRYEQYF.

This chain uses TRBV15 with TRBJ1-2; tentatively, D is TRBD1 (5 bases). The CDR3 contains 13 residues. The V gene's germline CDR1 is LNHNV and CDR2 YYDKDF (reference sequence). Trimming removed 3 bases at V and 4 bases at J, with 9 bases between. The CDR3 region is CATSRNQGYGYTF. The CDR3 nucleotides are TGTGCCACCAGCAGGAACCAGGGCTATGGCTACACCTTC.

V usage is TRBV18 and J usage is TRBJ2-7; tentatively, D is TRBD1 (6 bases). Trimming stripped 2 bases from V and 2 bases from J, with 10 bases between. Germline V gives CDR1 KGHSH, CDR2 LQKENI. The CDR3 runs to 14 residues. The CDR3 DNA reads TGTGCCAGCTCACCAGACAGGCGCCCCTACGAGCAGTACTTC. Its protein is CASSPDRRPYEQYF. Looking up the rest from reference TRBV18 and TRBJ2-7 gives the full variable domain: NAGVMQNPRHLVRRRGQEARLRCSPMKGHSHVYWYRQLPEEGLKFMVYLQKENIIDESGMPKERFSAEFPKEGPSILRIQQVVRGDSAAYFCASSPDRRPYEQYFGPGTRLTVT.

The rearrangement links TRBV30 to TRBJ1-6; TRBD1 is a possible D gene (6 bases). The ends were cut back, 4 bases at V and 9 bases at J, with 19 bases in the middle. Germline CDR1 reads GTSNPN; CDR2 reads SVGIG (reference sequence). The CDR3 extends over 15 amino acids. This CDR3 is CAWMGRGRYSSPLHF. The CDR3 DNA reads as TGTGCCTGGATGGGGCGGGGGCGCTACAGTTCACCCCTCCACTTT.

This rearrangement joins TRBV19 to TRBJ1-1, with a tentative D call TRBD1 (6 bases). The ends were cut back, 2 bases at V and 2 bases at J, with 9 bases in the middle. Per germline, CDR1 LNHDA and CDR2 SQIVND (reference sequence). The CDR3 has 14 residues. CDR3 nucleotide sequence: TGTGCCAGTAGTATAAGGGGACAAAACACTGAAGCTTTCTTT. Its translation: CASSIRGQNTEAFF. Based on the CDR3 plus reference TRBV19 and TRBJ1-1, the full variable domain is DGGITQSPKYLFRKEGQNVTLSCEQNLNHDAMYWYRQDPGQGLRLIYYSQIVNDFQKGDIAEGYSVSREKKESFPLTVTSAQKNPTAFYLCASSIRGQNTEAFFGQGTRLTVV.

The J gene is TRBJ1-5, the V gene TRBV2, with TRBD1 matching over 7 bases. The germline V gene has CDR1 SNHLY and CDR2 FYNNEI. CDR3 length: 14 amino acids. Trimming cost V 5 bases and J 4 bases; bases outside gene matches: 5. This chain's CDR3 is CASSRQGRNQPQHF. The CDR3 coding sequence is TGTGCCAGCAGTCGACAGGGACGGAATCAGCCCCAGCATTTT.

The rearrangement uses TRBV19 and TRBJ1-5, with unresolved D. Germline CDR1 is LNHDA and CDR2 is SQIVND (reference sequence). V was trimmed by 10 bases and J by 0 bases, leaving 19 bases between them. The CDR3 is 16 residues long. CDR3 region: CATLGSGSYSNQPQHF. CDR3 bases: TGTGCCACCCTCGGATCGGGAAGTTATAGCAATCAGCCCCAGCATTTT.

The rearrangement uses TRBV5-1 and TRBJ2-7; TRBD1 matches 9 bases. V shed 4 bases, J shed 4 bases, and the junction held 9 bases outside the gene matches. From germline, CDR1 is SGHRS and CDR2 YFSETQ. This CDR3 spans 15 amino acids. The chain's CDR3 is CASSRTSGQGYEQYF. In nucleotides, the CDR3 is TGCGCCAGCAGCCGGACCTCGGGACAGGGTTACGAGCAGTACTTC.

The rearrangement links TRBV11-2 to TRBJ1-1; no reliable D call. CDR1 SGHAT and CDR2 FQNNGV come from the germline V gene. Trimming took off 2 bases at V and 2 bases at J, with 6 bases between the two ends. The CDR3 covers 13 residues. CDR3 sequence (DNA): TGTGCCAGCAGCTTATCTCCTAACACTGAAGCTTTCTTT. Amino acids: CASSLSPNTEAFF. The full variable domain, rest sourced from reference TRBV11-2 and TRBJ1-1, is EAGVAQSPRYKIIEKRQSVAFWCNPISGHATLYWYQQILGQGPKLLIQFQNNGVVDDSQLPKDRFSAERLKGVDSTLKIQPAKLEDSAVYLCASSLSPNTEAFFGQGTRLTVV.

The genes are TRBV24-1 and TRBJ1-5, with D possibly TRBD1 on 5 matching bases. CDR1 and CDR2 from the germline V gene are KGHDR and SFDVKD. V was cut by 4 bases and J by 0 bases, with 12 bases left in between. The CDR3 sequence is 16 residues long. CDR3 coding DNA: TGTGCCACCAGTGACGGGGGACGGTATAGCAATCAGCCCCAGCATTTT. As protein: CATSDGGRYSNQPQHF.

This rearrangement joins TRBV19 to TRBJ2-1; D possibly uses TRBD1 or TRBD2 (5 bases each). The CDR3 totals 16 residues. The V gene's germline CDR1 is LNHDA and CDR2 SQIVND (reference sequence). V lost 2 bases to trimming and J lost 2 bases, with 13 bases between them. The chain's CDR3 is CASSITGRGTYNEQFF. The CDR3, as DNA: TGTGCCAGTAGTATAACGGGTCGGGGCACCTACAATGAGCAGTTCTTC.

The genes are TRBV20-1 and TRBJ2-7; D unclear. Germline V gives CDR1 DFQATT, CDR2 SNEGSKA (reference sequence). V was clipped by 6 bases and J by 2 bases, with 5 bases between them. The CDR3 has 10 residues. The CDR3 spells CSATPYEQYF. The CDR3 DNA follows: TGCAGTGCCACGCCCTACGAGCAGTACTTC.

A single count supports this clone. The chain joins TRBV11-2 to TRBJ1-1; D possibly corresponds to TRBD1 (6 bases). The germline V gene has CDR1 SGHAT and CDR2 FQNNGV. The CDR3 is 15 amino acids. Deletions cut 2 bases from V and 3 bases from J, with 13 bases between. CDR3 sequence: CASSLLGAPDTEAFF. The CDR3 coding sequence is TGTGCCAGCAGCTTATTGGGGGCGCCGGACACTGAAGCTTTCTTT.

The V gene is TRBV9, the J gene TRBJ2-2; 7 bases match TRBD1. Germline V lookup: CDR1 SGDLS, CDR2 YYNGEE. The CDR3 has 17 amino acids. Trimming at V came to 7 bases and at J to 4 bases, leaving 16 bases not matched to a gene. For the CDR3, the DNA is TGTGCCAGCTCTCAGGGGGTCTCCTACTATTTCACCGGGGAGCTGTTTTTT. Its protein is CASSQGVSYYFTGELFF.

The chain uses TRBV7-2 and TRBJ1-3; D ambiguous. This CDR3 has 16 residues. The V gene lost 1 base and the J gene lost 0 bases, with 10 bases spanning the gap. CDR1 and CDR2 (germline): SGHTA, FQGNSA. The CDR3 nucleotides read TGTGCCAGCAGCTTAGGGACTCTGAGCTCTGGAAACACCATATATTTT. This encodes CASSLGTLSSGNTIYF.

The rearrangement links TRBV6-1 to TRBJ1-3; D remains unclear. The CDR3 covers 13 residues. V was cut by 4 bases and J by 3 bases, with 7 bases left in between. In germline, CDR1 is MNHNS, CDR2 SASEGT. The CDR3 region is CASSVASGNTIYF. As DNA, the CDR3 is TGTGCCAGCAGTGTAGCCAGTGGAAACACCATATATTTT.

This chain connects TRBV11-2 to TRBJ2-7; tentatively, D is TRBD1 or TRBD2 (6 bases each). The CDR3 is 14 residues long. With 1 base removed from V and 3 bases from J, the gap between germline ends came to 10 bases. CDR1 SGHAT and CDR2 FQNNGV come from the germline V gene. The CDR3 protein is CASSLGGANYEQYF. Written as DNA, the CDR3 is TGTGCCAGCAGCTTAGGGGGGGCAAACTACGAGCAGTACTTC.

This clone was observed a handful of times. This sequence joins TRBV10-3 and TRBJ2-7; TRBD1 aligns across 7 bases. CDR1 is ENHRY and CDR2 is SYGVKD in the germline V gene. This CDR3 is built from 11 residues. Losses at the gene ends were 11 bases for V and 3 bases for J; bases not matched to a gene: 4. In nucleotides, the CDR3 is TGTGCCGCCCGGGACAGCTACGAGCAGTACTTC. Amino acids: CAARDSYEQYF.

CDR3: CASSRTATGELFF. The CDR3, as DNA: TGTGCCAGTAGTAGGACCGCCACCGGGGAGCTGTTTTTT. V is TRBV19 and J is TRBJ2-2; no firm D call. V was pared by 4 bases and J by 4 bases, with 7 bases between. CDR1 is LNHDA and CDR2 is SQIVND in the germline V gene (reference sequence). This CDR3 comprises 13 residues.

The chain employs TRBV3-1 (or the pseudogene TRBV3-2) and TRBJ1-1; D is uncertain. Germline V gives CDR1 LGHDT, CDR2 YNNKEL (reference sequence). This CDR3 comprises 12 residues. Trimming took off 0 bases at V and 10 bases at J, with 9 bases between the two ends. CDR3 sequence reads: CASSQEPGRAFF. The CDR3 nucleotides are TGTGCCAGCAGCCAAGAGCCAGGAAGAGCTTTCTTT.